These 32 T cell receptor beta chains originate from one sample sequenced in a study of siplizumab effects on memory and regulatory T cells. Repertoires were generated with immunoSEQ multiplex PCR, while TCRdb's copy carries only in-frame clones and drops some. The profile shows tens of thousands of clones, roughly 87% of them singletons. Specimen: naive CD8+ T cells sorted from blood. Receptors originate from a human donor in good health.

The chain combines TRBV2 with TRBJ2-3, with 9 nucleotides matching TRBD2. Germline V gives CDR1 SNHLY, CDR2 FYNNEI. V dropped 6 bases and J dropped 0; count of bases not matched to a gene: 4. There are 15 residues in the CDR3. The CDR3 region is CASRTAGGSTDTQYF. CDR3 DNA: TGTGCCAGCAGGACAGCGGGAGGTAGCACAGATACGCAGTATTTT.

The CDR3 bases are TGTGCCAGCCCCCCCGGGGGGGCCTACAATGAGCAGTTCTTC. Amino acid sequence: CASPPGGAYNEQFF. This sequence joins TRBV6-1 and TRBJ2-1; 8 bases are shared with TRBD2. This CDR3 is 14 amino acids long. After removal of 8 bases from V and 2 bases from J, the junction contained 5 bases not matched to a gene. The germline CDR1 and CDR2 sequences are MNHNS and SASEGT.

The chain is built from TRBV27 and TRBJ1-5; tentatively, D is TRBD1 (5 bases). The CDR3 sequence is 14 residues long. Per the germline V gene, CDR1 is MNHEY and CDR2 is SMNVEV (reference sequence). Deletions cut 2 bases from V and 4 bases from J, with 9 bases between. The CDR3 protein is CASSLQGVNQPQHF. The CDR3 nucleotides are TGTGCCAGCAGTTTACAGGGTGTAAATCAGCCCCAGCATTTT.

The CDR3 loop is CASSLEPGNHGYTF. The CDR3 DNA follows: TGTGCCAGCAGCTTAGAACCAGGGAACCATGGCTACACCTTC. The chain combines TRBV7-8 with TRBJ1-2; TRBD1 is a possible D gene (5 bases). CDR3 length: 14 amino acids. Germline V gene sequence: CDR1 SGHVS, CDR2 FQNEAQ. Deletions cut 1 base from V and 6 bases from J, with 12 bases between.

This chain connects TRBV27 to TRBJ2-7, with 11 bases aligning to TRBD1. Germline V lookup: CDR1 MNHEY, CDR2 SMNVEV (reference sequence). The CDR3 totals 15 residues. Trimming at V came to 3 bases and at J to 5 bases, leaving 6 bases not matched to a gene. For the CDR3, the DNA is TGTGCCAGCAGTTTTCTTGGACAGGGGGCCGACGAGCAGTACTTC. Encoded protein: CASSFLGQGADEQYF.

CDR3 amino acids: CASSYSSTGAPNEQFF. As DNA, the CDR3 is TGTGCCAGCAGTTACTCGAGTACGGGAGCCCCAAATGAGCAGTTCTTC. The V and J genes are TRBV6-5 and TRBJ2-1, with D perhaps matching TRBD2 (6 bases). Germline V CDR1 and CDR2: MNHEY, SVGAGI. Trimming removed 0 bases at V and 7 bases at J, with 16 bases between. This CDR3 region has 16 residues.

The chain couples TRBV4-1 to TRBJ1-5; D may be TRBD1 (6 bases). The V gene's germline CDR1 is MGHRA and CDR2 YSYEKL. The CDR3 length is 15 residues. V shed 5 bases and J shed 0 bases, with 11 bases lying between them. CDR3 protein: CASSYRENSNQPQHF. In DNA, the CDR3 is TGCGCCAGCAGCTACAGGGAAAATAGCAATCAGCCCCAGCATTTT.

This chain uses TRBV7-9 with TRBJ2-1; tentative D call: TRBD1 (7 bases). CDR1 is SEHNR and CDR2 is FQNEAQ in the germline V gene (reference sequence). The CDR3 spans 14 residues. Trimming shortened V by 2 bases and J by 3 bases, and 8 bases separated the two germline ends. CDR3 in DNA: TGTGCCAGCAGCTTACAGGGGGGCTACAATGAGCAGTTCTTC. It specifies CASSLQGGYNEQFF.

This clone showed up just a few times. The chain has TRBV7-9 and TRBJ1-1; D gene uncertain. The V gene's germline CDR1 is SEHNR and CDR2 FQNEAQ (reference sequence). The V gene lost 11 bases and the J gene lost 8 bases, with 15 bases spanning the gap. This CDR3 is built from 11 residues. The CDR3 spells CAGLTGGEAFF. CDR3 nucleotide sequence: TGTGCCGGTCTTACCGGCGGAGAAGCTTTCTTT.

The chain joins TRBV9 to TRBJ2-5; D is ambiguous. The J call may be faulty, since TRBJ2-7 better matches the DNA end. The CDR3 is made up of 13 amino acids. Germline CDR1 is SGDLS and CDR2 is YYNGEE. The CDR3 spells CASSVAWGYEQYF. CDR3 coding DNA: TGTGCCAGCAGCGTAGCTTGGGGTTACGAGCAGTACTTC.

This chain links TRBV5-4 with TRBJ2-3; D unresolved. Germline values: CDR1 SGHNT, CDR2 YYREEE (reference sequence). V was trimmed by 0 bases and J by 0 bases, leaving 8 bases between them. This CDR3 spans 15 amino acids. In nucleotides, the CDR3 is TGTGCCAGCAGCTTGGTACCGGGCAGCACAGATACGCAGTATTTT. As protein: CASSLVPGSTDTQYF.

The rearrangement links TRBV7-9 to TRBJ2-1; 10 positions agree with TRBD2. J lost 4 bases, V lost 3 bases, and 9 bases had no gene match. Germline CDR1 and CDR2: SEHNR and FQNEAQ (reference sequence). CDR3 length: 17 residues. The CDR3 DNA reads TGTGCCAGCAGCTTCAAGCCTAGCGGGGGCGCTTACAATGAGCAGTTCTTC. It codes for CASSFKPSGGAYNEQFF.

The chain links TRBV5-4 to TRBJ1-1; possibly TRBD1 for D (6 bases). This CDR3 spans 14 amino acids. Germline CDR1 is SGHNT and CDR2 is YYREEE (reference sequence). V was cut by 1 base and J by 5 bases, with 12 bases left in between. CDR3 bases: TGTGCCAGCAGCTTGTCTGGGGGGCGGACTGAAGCTTTCTTT. It translates to CASSLSGGRTEAFF.

V and J are TRBV25-1 and TRBJ2-1; 10 nucleotides match TRBD2. The CDR3 runs 15 residues. The J segment lost 7 bases and the V segment lost 2 bases, leaving 5 bases of the junction unmatched. Germline V gene data show CDR1 as MGHDK and CDR2 as SYGVNS. CDR3 sequence reads: CASSETSGKWNEQFF. Written as DNA, the CDR3 is TGTGCCAGCAGTGAAACTAGCGGGAAATGGAATGAGCAGTTCTTC. Complete variable domain (other parts from reference TRBV25-1 and TRBJ2-1): EADIYQTPRYLVIGTGKKITLECSQTMGHDKMYWYQQDPGMELHLIHYSYGVNSTEKGDLSSESTVSRIRTEHFPLTLESARPSHTSQYLCASSETSGKWNEQFFGPGTRLTVL.

This chain uses TRBV29-1 with TRBJ2-3, with TRBD2 as a possible D gene (5 bases). This CDR3 has 13 residues. Trimming left V 5 bases short and J 0 bases short, with 9 bases between. The V gene's germline CDR1 is SQVTM and CDR2 ANQGSEA. CDR3 DNA sequence: TGCAGCGTTTCTCGGGGTAGCACAGATACGCAGTATTTT. The encoded protein is CSVSRGSTDTQYF.

DNA for the CDR3: TGCGCCAGCAGCCAATGGGACAACTACGAGCAGTACTTC. The encoded protein is CASSQWDNYEQYF. The chain employs TRBV4-1 and TRBJ2-7, with D possibly being TRBD1 (6 bases). The CDR3 loop spans 13 amino acids. CDR1 and CDR2 from the germline V gene are MGHRA and YSYEKL. V lost 2 bases and J 3 bases, leaving 8 bases between the germline ends.

This chain joins TRBV7-9 and TRBJ2-7, with D possibly being TRBD2 (5 bases). The CDR3 sequence is 13 residues long. The V gene's germline CDR1 is SEHNR and CDR2 FQNEAQ (reference sequence). V lost 1 base, J lost 6 bases, and 10 bases lay in between. DNA for the CDR3: TGTGCCAGCAGCTTAGGGTTGAGGGCCGAGCAGTACTTC. It is translated as CASSLGLRAEQYF. The full variable domain, with the rest looked up from reference TRBV7-9 and TRBJ2-7, is DTGVSQNPRHKITKRGQNVTFRCDPISEHNRLYWYRQTLGQGPEFLTYFQNEAQLEKSRLLSDRFSAERPKGSFSTLEIQRTEQGDSAMYLCASSLGLRAEQYFGPGTRLTVT.

This clone was found once. CDR3 region: CASSPPGAASYEQYF. DNA of the CDR3: TGTGCCAGCAGCCCTCCTGGCGCGGCCTCCTACGAGCAGTACTTC. This chain links TRBV5-4 with TRBJ2-7; D uncertain. The CDR3 covers 15 residues. V dropped 4 bases and J dropped 0 bases, with 14 bases sitting between them. Germline lookup yields CDR1 SGHNT and CDR2 YYREEE (reference sequence).

V usage is TRBV5-6 and J usage is TRBJ1-2, with D possibly TRBD1 on 5 matching bases. V was cut by 0 bases and J by 9 bases, with 9 bases left in between. The CDR3 covers 12 residues. The germline CDR1 and CDR2 sequences are SGHDT and YYEEEE. CDR3 residues: CASSLVEGRYTF. In nucleotides, the CDR3 is TGTGCCAGCAGCTTGGTGGAGGGACGCTACACCTTC.

The chain joins TRBV4-1 to TRBJ1-1; D is ambiguous. The ends were cut back, 3 bases at V and 7 bases at J, with 6 bases in the middle. The CDR3 has 11 amino acids. Per germline, CDR1 MGHRA and CDR2 YSYEKL. CDR3 region: CASSQRGEAFF. For the CDR3, the DNA is TGCGCCAGCAGCCAGAGAGGTGAAGCTTTCTTT.

The chain employs TRBV14 and TRBJ2-7; 10 bases fit TRBD1. Germline lookup yields CDR1 SGHDN and CDR2 FVKESK. V was clipped by 3 bases and J by 5 bases; unmatched bases: 7. CDR3 length: 15 residues. The CDR3 bases are TGTGCCAGCAGCCACAGACAGGGGGCAGACGACGAGCAGTACTTC. Protein sequence: CASSHRQGADDEQYF.

The rearrangement joins TRBV15 to TRBJ1-3, with a tentative D call TRBD1 (5 bases). Between the trimmed V and J ends, which lost 9 bases and 1 base, there was a span of 13 bases. The CDR3 runs 14 residues. Germline CDR1 reads LNHNV; CDR2 reads YYDKDF (reference sequence). The CDR3 spells CATVDSFSGNTIYF. CDR3 in DNA: TGTGCCACTGTTGACAGTTTTTCTGGAAACACCATATATTTT.

Concerning this clone: The same CDR3 is also encoded by other DNA sequences in this sample. The rearrangement joins TRBV27 to TRBJ2-7; D is unresolved. The CDR3 consists of 15 residues. Germline V gene sequence: CDR1 MNHEY, CDR2 SMNVEV (reference sequence). With 4 bases removed from V and 1 base from J, the gap between germline ends came to 14 bases. The CDR3 region is CASSSSLDQSYEQYF. Here the CDR3 DNA reads TGTGCCAGCAGTTCTTCCTTGGACCAATCCTACGAGCAGTACTTC.

The chain links TRBV2 to TRBJ2-2; perhaps TRBD2 as D (5 bases). CDR1 is SNHLY and CDR2 is FYNNEI in the germline V gene. The CDR3 spans 15 residues. The V end was cut by 2 bases, the J end by 0 bases, with 7 bases between. In DNA form, the CDR3 reads TGTGCCAGCAGTGAACGACTATCGAACACCGGGGAGCTGTTTTTT. Translated: CASSERLSNTGELFF. The variable domain in full, completed from reference TRBV2 and TRBJ2-2, reads EPEVTQTPSHQVTQMGQEVILRCVPISNHLYFYWYRQILGQKVEFLVSFYNNEISEKSEIFDDQFSVERPDGSNFTLKIRSTKLEDSAMYFCASSERLSNTGELFFGEGSRLTVL.

V gene TRBV9 combines with J gene TRBJ2-1; 9 bases match TRBD2. This CDR3 contains 18 residues. V shed 3 bases and J 4 bases; nucleotides not matched to a gene: 14. Germline loops: CDR1 SGDLS, CDR2 YYNGEE. CDR3 DNA sequence: TGTGCCAGCAGCGCCCCCCGGGGGCTAGCGGGGTCTTACAATGAGCAGTTCTTC. Protein sequence: CASSAPRGLAGSYNEQFF.

This clone was recorded only once. The CDR3 is CASSTNSGQGGQETQYF. The CDR3 coding sequence is TGTGCCAGCAGCACAAACTCGGGACAGGGTGGGCAAGAGACCCAGTACTTC. V and J are TRBV7-9 and TRBJ2-5; 9 nucleotides match TRBD1. The CDR3 totals 17 residues. Looked up from germline, CDR1 is SEHNR and CDR2 is FQNEAQ (reference sequence). With V trimmed by 5 bases and J by 2 bases, 12 bases remained unmatched.

This rearrangement joins TRBV2 to TRBJ1-2; D uncertain. The CDR3 runs to 10 residues. Germline assignment: CDR1 SNHLY and CDR2 FYNNEI. Trimming removed 9 bases from V and 7 bases from J, with 9 bases in between. CDR3 residues: CARHSTGYTF. The CDR3 DNA reads as TGTGCCAGACACTCTACTGGCTACACCTTC.

The count of this clone is one. The CDR3 DNA is TGCAGCGTGGGAACAGGGAACACCGGGGAGCTGTTTTTT. This gives the protein CSVGTGNTGELFF. J is TRBJ2-2 and V is TRBV29-1; maybe TRBD1 (5 bases). The CDR3 has 13 residues. Deletions cut 6 bases from V and 1 base from J, with 9 bases between. Germline V CDR1 and CDR2: SQVTM, ANQGSEA.

This clone was seen a single time. V is TRBV12-5 and J is TRBJ2-7; TRBD2 is a possible D gene (6 bases). CDR3 length: 12 residues. CDR1 is LGHNT, CDR2 FRNRAP, per germline. The V end lost 3 bases, the J end lost 6 bases, and 9 bases lay between the germline ends. The CDR3 spells CASGFLGGEQYF. CDR3 nucleotide sequence: TGTGCTAGTGGTTTCCTGGGGGGCGAGCAGTACTTC.

The chain combines TRBV10-3 with TRBJ2-2; TRBD1 might be the D (5 bases). This CDR3 contains 15 residues. Deletions cut 10 bases from V and 4 bases from J, with 19 bases between. The germline V gene has CDR1 ENHRY and CDR2 SYGVKD. The CDR3, as DNA: TGTGCCACGTCTACAGGAGCCTCGAGCACCGGGGAGCTGTTTTTT. Protein sequence: CATSTGASSTGELFF.

This sequence joins TRBV9 and TRBJ2-1; possible D gene TRBD2, 6 bases. Germline-derived CDR1 and CDR2 are SGDLS and YYNGEE. The CDR3 runs 16 residues. The V end was cut by 3 bases, the J end by 1 base, with 14 bases between. For the CDR3, the DNA is TGTGCCAGCAGCGGTAGATGGGGAGGATCCTACAATGAGCAGTTCTTC. Amino acids: CASSGRWGGSYNEQFF.

The rearrangement links TRBV5-8 to TRBJ2-1; 10 nucleotides line up with TRBD2. Trimming removed 8 bases from V and 9 bases from J; junction bases left unmatched: 8. The CDR3 runs 13 residues. Per germline, CDR1 SGHTS and CDR2 YDEGEE. The CDR3, as DNA: TGTGCCAGTTCTAGCGGGGGCTACGGTGAGCAGTTCTTC. Translated, it gives CASSSGGYGEQFF. Combining the CDR3 with reference TRBV5-8 and TRBJ2-1 gives the whole variable domain EAGVTQSPTHLIKTRGQQATLRCSPISGHTSVYWYQQALGLGLQFLLWYDEGEERNRGNFPPRFSGRQFPNYSSELNVNALELEDSALYLCASSSGGYGEQFFGPGTRLTVL.